Below, 24 T cell receptor beta chains from the same sample are listed, as sequenced in a study of graft-versus-host responses after intestinal transplantation. Data came from immunoSEQ multiplex PCR; TCRdb stores just in-frame clones and leaves some out. The sample shows 8,000 to 10,000 clones, roughly 94% of them seen only once. The sample in question was PBMCs, obtained 8 days after intestinal transplant. The receptors come from a human patient who received an intestinal transplant, so some T cells may come from the graft donor.

The V and J genes are TRBV6-6 and TRBJ2-7, with unresolved D. Germline V gene sequence: CDR1 MNHNY, CDR2 SVGAGI (reference sequence). Trimming shortened V by 6 bases and J by 2 bases, and 8 bases separated the two germline ends. The CDR3 has 12 amino acids. For the CDR3, the DNA is TGTGCCAGCAGGCCTAATACCTACGAGCAGTACTTC. Its translation: CASRPNTYEQYF.

This chain connects TRBV21-1 to TRBJ2-7; the D segment call TRBD1 is taken from the table without a DNA check. TRBV21-1 is described as a pseudogene. This CDR3 is 12 amino acids long. Here the CDR3 reads CASSKGQYEQYF. CDR3 DNA sequence: TGTGCCAGCAGCAAAGGGCAGTACGAGCAGTACTTC.

Regarding this clone: Sequence at one end of the junction differs from germline and may be a read error. This rearrangement joins TRBV7-8 to TRBJ1-2; TRBD1 might be the D (6 bases). This CDR3 region has 15 residues. The germline gives CDR1 SGHVS, CDR2 FQNEAQ. The CDR3 DNA reads as TGTGCCAGCAGCCTAGCCGGACAGTCGGCTTATGGCTACACCTTC. It specifies CASSLAGQSAYGYTF.

Concerning this clone itself: Without the conserved terminal phenylalanine or tryptophan, this CDR3 likely stems from a read error. Because the CDR3's place on the DNA is in doubt, the DNA is left out and the CDR3 is given as listed by TCRdb. This sequence joins TRBV7-9 and TRBJ1-1; TRBD1 is the table's D call, not checked against the DNA. In germline, CDR1 is SEHNR, CDR2 FQNEAQ (reference sequence). Termini included, the CDR3 measures 11 amino acids. The CDR3 region is CASSSDTPKIL.

This chain links TRBV27 with TRBJ2-7; no clear D gene. This CDR3 contains 13 residues. Germline loops: CDR1 MNHEY, CDR2 SMNVEV (reference sequence). V shed 3 bases and J shed 4 bases, with 10 bases lying between them. DNA for the CDR3: TGTGCCAGCAGTTTGGGCGGAAGATACGAGCAGTACTTC. The encoded protein is CASSLGGRYEQYF.

The chain joins TRBV2 to TRBJ2-7, with 9 nucleotides matching TRBD2. Germline assignment: CDR1 SNHLY and CDR2 FYNNEI. The length of the CDR3 is 16 residues. V shed 2 bases, J shed 4 bases, and the junction held 9 bases outside the gene matches. CDR3 nucleotide sequence: TGTGCCAGCAGTGAATACATCGCGGGAGGGCCTTACGAGCAGTACTTC. Translating gives CASSEYIAGGPYEQYF.

This clone was recorded only once. The V gene is TRBV5-1, the J gene TRBJ2-2; 8 bases fit TRBD1. Per the germline V gene, CDR1 is SGHRS and CDR2 is YFSETQ. V dropped 7 bases and J dropped 0; count of bases not matched to a gene: 11. The CDR3 has 17 amino acids. The CDR3 region is CASLSSLQGANTGELFF. DNA for the CDR3: TGCGCCAGCCTCTCCTCCCTACAGGGGGCGAACACCGGGGAGCTGTTTTTT.

V gene TRBV19 combines with J gene TRBJ1-6, with D possibly being TRBD1 (5 bases). The CDR3 length is 15 residues. Germline-derived CDR1 and CDR2 are LNHDA and SQIVND (reference sequence). The V end lost 3 bases, the J end lost 6 bases, and 12 bases lay between the germline ends. The CDR3, as DNA: TGTGCCAGTAGTATCCGTCCCGGGGGTAATTCACCCCTCCACTTT. It yields the protein CASSIRPGGNSPLHF.

The chain joins TRBV28 to TRBJ1-4; 12 bases map to TRBD1. The V and J ends lost 3 bases and 8 bases, in that order; junction bases with no gene match: 10. The germline V gene encodes CDR1 MDHEN and CDR2 SYDVKM. This CDR3 has 17 residues. CDR3 residues: CASSFRDRGRGGEKLFF. The CDR3 bases are TGTGCCAGCAGTTTCCGGGACAGGGGGCGAGGAGGGGAAAAACTGTTTTTT.

The chain joins TRBV4-1 to TRBJ2-7, with D unclear. The CDR3 totals 13 residues. CDR1 MGHRA and CDR2 YSYEKL come from the germline V gene. The V end lost 2 bases, the J end lost 9 bases, and 14 bases lay between the germline ends. The chain's CDR3 is CASSQTRPTGQYF. The CDR3, as DNA: TGCGCCAGCAGCCAAACCCGGCCGACTGGGCAGTACTTC.

The chain joins TRBV19 to TRBJ2-7; D is undetermined. CDR3 length: 11 residues. V was clipped by 6 bases and J by 2 bases, with 5 bases between them. The germline gives CDR1 LNHDA, CDR2 SQIVND (reference sequence). CDR3 sequence reads: CASRFTYEQYF. The CDR3 nucleotides read TGTGCCAGTAGATTTACCTACGAGCAGTACTTC. Looking up the rest from reference TRBV19 and TRBJ2-7 gives the full variable domain: DGGITQSPKYLFRKEGQNVTLSCEQNLNHDAMYWYRQDPGQGLRLIYYSQIVNDFQKGDIAEGYSVSREKKESFPLTVTSAQKNPTAFYLCASRFTYEQYFGPGTRLTVT.

This chain uses TRBV6-5 with TRBJ1-1; D call uncertain. V lost 4 bases, J lost 3 bases, and 12 bases lay in between. The CDR3 length is 14 residues. The germline CDR1 and CDR2 sequences are MNHEY and SVGAGI. In nucleotides, the CDR3 is TGTGCCAGCAGTTTCATAAGCCCGTACACTGAAGCTTTCTTT. Translation: CASSFISPYTEAFF.

The chain joins TRBV27 to TRBJ2-7; D gene uncertain. This CDR3 has 15 amino acids. Germline V gives CDR1 MNHEY, CDR2 SMNVEV (reference sequence). Trimming shortened V by 6 bases and J by 2 bases, and 17 bases separated the two germline ends. This CDR3 reads CASSLQRLGPYEQYF. The CDR3 nucleotides read TGTGCCAGCAGCCTCCAAAGGCTTGGACCCTACGAGCAGTACTTC.

The V call is TRBV21-1, the J call TRBJ1-5; TRBD1 is taken as the D call from the table, unchecked against the DNA. TRBV21-1 is noted as a pseudogene. This CDR3 spans 17 amino acids. The CDR3 loop reads CASSATGTGFVDQPQHF. CDR3 in DNA: TGTGCCAGCAGCGCGACCGGGACAGGTTTTGTCGATCAGCCCCAGCATTTT.

The rearrangement uses TRBV4-2 and TRBJ2-7, with 8 bases identical to TRBD2. Trimming removed 4 bases from V and 3 bases from J; junction bases left unmatched: 5. CDR1 LGHNA and CDR2 YNFKEQ come from the germline V gene. The length of the CDR3 is 14 residues. The CDR3 is CASSPGLGVYEQYF. The CDR3, as DNA: TGTGCCAGCAGCCCGGGACTAGGGGTCTACGAGCAGTACTTC.

The chain combines TRBV28 with TRBJ2-7; D may correspond to TRBD1 or TRBD2 (5 bases each). Germline lookup yields CDR1 MDHEN and CDR2 SYDVKM. V shed 2 bases and J shed 3 bases, with 11 bases lying between them. This CDR3 is 14 amino acids long. The CDR3 bases are TGTGCCAGCAGTTTAGGGGGTACCGGCTACGAGCAGTACTTC. Translated, it gives CASSLGGTGYEQYF. The full variable domain, completed using reference TRBV28 and TRBJ2-7, is DVKVTQSSRYLVKRTGEKVFLECVQDMDHENMFWYRQDPGLGLRLIYFSYDVKMKEKGDIPEGYSVSREKKERFSLILESASTNQTSMYLCASSLGGTGYEQYFGPGTRLTVT.

The chain combines TRBV9 with TRBJ2-1; 8 bases map to TRBD2. The CDR3 loop spans 15 amino acids. Germline lookup yields CDR1 SGDLS and CDR2 YYNGEE. Germline trimming cut 0 bases from V and 5 bases from J; bases unmatched to any gene: 4. For the CDR3, the DNA is TGTGCCAGCAGCGTAGAGGGACTAGTAAACAATGAGCAGTTCTTC. Protein: CASSVEGLVNNEQFF.

V gene TRBV4-1 combines with J gene TRBJ2-1; 9 nucleotides align to TRBD2. Trimming cost V 3 bases and J 10 bases; bases outside gene matches: 16. The CDR3 contains 17 residues. CDR1 and CDR2 from the germline V gene are MGHRA and YSYEKL. In DNA form, the CDR3 reads TGCGCCAGCAGCCAGATGGACGGACTAGCGAGTATTACGGAGCAGTTCTTC. This encodes CASSQMDGLASITEQFF.

The V and J genes are TRBV27 and TRBJ1-1; D remains unclear. V lost 0 bases and J 4 bases, leaving 9 bases between the germline ends. Germline V lookup: CDR1 MNHEY, CDR2 SMNVEV (reference sequence). This CDR3 has 14 amino acids. CDR3 amino acids: CASSLSGMGTEAFF. CDR3 sequence (DNA): TGTGCCAGCAGTTTATCGGGTATGGGCACTGAAGCTTTCTTT.

The genes are TRBV6-5 and TRBJ2-3, with 7 bases matching TRBD1. V was clipped by 0 bases and J by 6 bases; unmatched bases: 6. Germline V CDR1 and CDR2: MNHEY, SVGAGI. The CDR3 covers 15 residues. The CDR3 protein is CASSYSSTGLDTQYF. The CDR3, as DNA: TGTGCCAGCAGTTACTCATCGACAGGGTTGGATACGCAGTATTTT.

This chain connects TRBV4-1 to TRBJ2-1; D not certain. The CDR3 covers 16 residues. Germline V gives CDR1 MGHRA, CDR2 YSYEKL. Deletions cut 0 bases from V and 3 bases from J, with 12 bases between. The CDR3 DNA follows: TGCGCCAGCAGCCAAGATGAAGCTGCAAACTACAATGAGCAGTTCTTC. It is translated as CASSQDEAANYNEQFF.

V usage is TRBV28 and J usage is TRBJ2-7; TRBD1 matches 9 bases. The germline gives CDR1 MDHEN, CDR2 SYDVKM. This CDR3 has 14 residues. V gave up 2 bases and J gave up 7 bases; unmatched junction bases: 6. CDR3 in DNA: TGTGCCAGCAGTTTACCCGGGACAGGGAGAGAGCAGTACTTC. Residues: CASSLPGTGREQYF.

The chain uses TRBV28 and TRBJ1-4; no firm D call. The CDR3 sequence is 12 residues long. Trimming took off 3 bases at V and 8 bases at J, with 7 bases between the two ends. Germline V gene data show CDR1 as MDHEN and CDR2 as SYDVKM. CDR3 region: CASSFGKEKLFF. DNA for the CDR3: TGTGCCAGCAGTTTCGGGAAGGAAAAACTGTTTTTT.

V gene TRBV7-8 combines with J gene TRBJ2-2; D unclear. Trimming removed 1 base from V and 6 bases from J, with 6 bases in between. Germline V lookup: CDR1 SGHVS, CDR2 FQNEAQ. CDR3 length: 13 amino acids. This CDR3 is CASSLVGPGELFF. The CDR3 DNA reads TGTGCCAGCAGCTTAGTAGGGCCCGGGGAGCTGTTTTTT.